Each of the 21 T cell receptor beta chains below was sequenced from the same sample in a study of shared clonotypes between healthy human individuals. Libraries were prepared by immunoSEQ multiplex PCR; TCRdb keeps only in-frame clonotypes and omits some of them. This table has approximately 2.4 million clones, 90% to 96% appearing once. Sequencing was done on a sample of naive CD4+ T cells sorted from blood. Noted subset: CD45RA+ positively selected. The origin of the receptors is a man aged 18 to 30 in good health.

The rearrangement joins TRBV9 to TRBJ1-4, with unresolved D. This CDR3 is 14 amino acids long. V gave up 5 bases and J gave up 4 bases, with 12 bases separating them. Germline V gives CDR1 SGDLS, CDR2 YYNGEE. The CDR3 region has the DNA TGTGCCAGCAGTCCCCGGACCGATAATGAAAAACTGTTTTTT. Its protein product is CASSPRTDNEKLFF.

This sequence joins TRBV6-5 and TRBJ2-7; tentative D call: TRBD2 (5 bases). CDR1 is MNHEY, CDR2 SVGAGI, per germline. The CDR3 totals 14 residues. Between the trimmed V and J ends, which lost 5 bases and 4 bases, there was a span of 15 bases. For the CDR3, the DNA is TGTGCCAGCAGTAAACCCGGGGTTTTTTACGAGCAGTACTTC. Its translation: CASSKPGVFYEQYF.

In this sample, this clone turned up once. V gene TRBV25-1 combines with J gene TRBJ1-4; no firm D call. Trimming cost V 7 bases and J 4 bases, with 10 bases left between them. This CDR3 comprises 13 residues. Germline V gives CDR1 MGHDK, CDR2 SYGVNS. The CDR3: CASIGRLNEKLFF. CDR3 sequence (DNA): TGTGCCAGCATCGGACGGCTTAATGAAAAACTGTTTTTT.

The V gene is TRBV9, the J gene TRBJ2-3; 9 nucleotides agree with TRBD2. Germline loops: CDR1 SGDLS, CDR2 YYNGEE. This CDR3 contains 15 residues. Unmatched junction bases numbered 2, after V lost 0 bases and J lost 3 bases. This chain's CDR3 is CASSVVSGRTDTQYF. The CDR3 DNA is TGTGCCAGCAGCGTAGTTAGCGGGAGAACAGATACGCAGTATTTT.

This chain joins TRBV7-3 and TRBJ2-6, with TRBD1 matching 7 bases. V trimming: 4 bases; J trimming: 4 bases; junction bases outside the gene matches: 7. Germline CDR1 is SGHTA and CDR2 is FQGTGA. The CDR3 length is 16 residues. CDR3 sequence: CASSSITGDGANVLTF. DNA for the CDR3: TGTGCCAGCAGCTCTATAACAGGGGACGGGGCCAACGTCCTGACTTTC.

This clone was counted a single time. The same CDR3 also results from other DNA sequences found in this sample. Here the CDR3 reads CAISERGSSGNTIYF. Written as DNA, the CDR3 is TGTGCCATCAGTGAGCGGGGGAGCTCTGGAAACACCATATATTTT. The chain links TRBV10-3 to TRBJ1-3; D perhaps matches TRBD1 (5 bases). Germline-derived CDR1 and CDR2 are ENHRY and SYGVKD. The length of the CDR3 is 15 residues. V was clipped by 2 bases and J by 0 bases, with 8 bases between them.

This CDR3 reads CSVAVAGGPYGYTF. The CDR3 DNA sequence: TGCAGCGTTGCAGTGGCAGGGGGCCCCTATGGCTACACCTTC. This chain joins TRBV29-1 and TRBJ1-2; the match to TRBD1 covers 8 bases. The germline V gene encodes CDR1 SQVTM and CDR2 ANQGSEA. The CDR3 spans 14 residues. After removal of 4 bases from V and 4 bases from J, the junction contained 8 bases not matched to a gene.

Remarks on this clone: The sample carries other DNA sequences with the same CDR3. This chain uses TRBV6-5 with TRBJ2-7; 9 bases are shared with TRBD1. There are 12 residues in the CDR3. CDR1 is MNHEY, CDR2 SVGAGI, per germline. V lost 5 bases to trimming and J lost 7 bases; unmatched junction nucleotides: 3. CDR3 amino acids: CASSRTGAEQYF. For the CDR3, the DNA is TGTGCCAGCAGTCGGACAGGGGCGGAGCAGTACTTC.

The chain employs TRBV11-2 and TRBJ2-7; D might be TRBD1 (8 bases). V was clipped by 4 bases and J by 0 bases, with 16 bases between them. The germline gives CDR1 SGHAT, CDR2 FQNNGV. This CDR3 is 16 amino acids long. The CDR3 sequence: CASSSYRGGYSYEQYF. CDR3 nucleotide sequence: TGTGCCAGCAGCTCGTACAGGGGGGGCTACTCCTACGAGCAGTACTTC.

The genes are TRBV6-7 and TRBJ1-3, with TRBD1 matching 7 bases. TRBV6-7 is noted as an ORF with a role that remains uncertain. The trim removed 0 bases at V and 4 bases at J, leaving 3 bases unmatched. The CDR3 runs 15 residues. Here the CDR3 DNA reads TGTGCCAGCAGTTACTCACCGGGACAGGGAAACACCATATATTTT. Its translation is CASSYSPGQGNTIYF.

The V call is TRBV7-9, the J call TRBJ1-1; D uncertain. Germline V gene sequence: CDR1 SEHNR, CDR2 FQNEAQ (reference sequence). V dropped 4 bases and J dropped 2 bases, with 14 bases sitting between them. The CDR3 runs to 15 residues. CDR3 bases: TGTGCCAGCAGCTCTGACCCTACCAGTAACACTGAAGCTTTCTTT. This sequence encodes CASSSDPTSNTEAFF.

The V and J genes are TRBV5-4 and TRBJ2-2, with 15 bases fitting TRBD2. Germline lookup yields CDR1 SGHNT and CDR2 YYREEE (reference sequence). V shed 4 bases and J 6 bases; nucleotides not matched to a gene: 13. The CDR3 loop spans 19 amino acids. Here the CDR3 reads CASSKGTSGRKSVPGELFF. As DNA, the CDR3 is TGTGCCAGCAGCAAAGGGACTAGCGGGAGGAAATCGGTTCCCGGGGAGCTGTTTTTT.

The rearrangement uses TRBV30 and TRBJ1-2; TRBD1 might be the D (6 bases). Deletions cut 0 bases from V and 4 bases from J, with 15 bases between. This CDR3 is 15 amino acids long. Per the germline V gene, CDR1 is GTSNPN and CDR2 is SVGIG (reference sequence). As DNA, the CDR3 is TGTGCCTGGAGTGTTAAATTAGGACAGATCTATGGCTACACCTTC. Protein sequence: CAWSVKLGQIYGYTF.

The V and J genes are TRBV5-4 and TRBJ2-1; no definite D call. The CDR3 consists of 14 residues. V lost 0 bases and J lost 6, with 10 bases in between. Per the germline V gene, CDR1 is SGHNT and CDR2 is YYREEE (reference sequence). The CDR3 bases are TGTGCCAGCAGCTTGGGGGGTGTATCCAATGAGCAGTTCTTC. Amino acids: CASSLGGVSNEQFF.

This clone was recorded once. The J gene is TRBJ1-4, the V gene TRBV6-6; 8 positions match TRBD1. Germline CDR1 MNHNY, CDR2 SVGAGI (reference sequence). The CDR3 loop spans 14 amino acids. V was pared by 7 bases and J by 8 bases, with 9 bases of the junction left unmatched. The CDR3 reads CASTSAGGKEKLFF. CDR3 nucleotides: TGTGCCAGCACAAGTGCAGGGGGCAAGGAAAAACTGTTTTTT.

The rearrangement links TRBV11-3 to TRBJ2-7, with 7 bases lining up with TRBD1. The CDR3 is made up of 15 amino acids. V lost 2 bases, J lost 2 bases, and 6 bases stayed unmatched. Germline CDR1 reads SGHNT; CDR2 reads YENEEA. The CDR3 DNA follows: TGTGCCAGCAGCTTATATACAGGGGCCCCCTACGAGCAGTACTTC. This gives the protein CASSLYTGAPYEQYF.

The CDR3 bases are TGTGCCAGTAGTATACAGGGCACAAACTATGGCTACACCTTC. This gives the protein CASSIQGTNYGYTF. This rearrangement joins TRBV19 to TRBJ1-2; possibly TRBD1 for D (5 bases). Deletions cut 2 bases from V and 2 bases from J, with 9 bases between. Germline CDR1 and CDR2: LNHDA and SQIVND (reference sequence). This CDR3 comprises 14 residues.

The rearrangement joins TRBV5-1 to TRBJ2-1; 9 nucleotides match TRBD1. CDR3 length equals 16 residues. The germline V gene encodes CDR1 SGHRS and CDR2 YFSETQ. The V gene end was trimmed by 0 bases and the J gene end by 6 bases; junction bases not matched to a gene: 7. The CDR3 nucleotides read TGCGCCAGCAGCTTGGCCGGGACAGGGAGGAGCAATGAGCAGTTCTTC. It translates to CASSLAGTGRSNEQFF.

The chain is built from TRBV29-1 and TRBJ2-5, with D tentatively TRBD2 (5 bases). The germline gives CDR1 SQVTM, CDR2 ANQGSEA. V was cut by 4 bases and J by 2 bases, with 11 bases left in between. This CDR3 region has 13 residues. In DNA, the CDR3 is TGCAGCGTTGGAAGCGGATATCAAGAGACCCAGTACTTC. As protein: CSVGSGYQETQYF. Full variable domain (outside the CDR3, taken from reference TRBV29-1 and TRBJ2-5): SAVISQKPSRDICQRGTSLTIQCQVDSQVTMMFWYRQQPGQSLTLIATANQGSEATYESGFVIDKFPISRPNLTFSTLTVSNMSPEDSSIYLCSVGSGYQETQYFGPGTRLLVL.

The gene calls are TRBV10-3 and TRBJ2-1; D is possibly TRBD2 (5 bases). Trimming cost V 3 bases and J 0 bases, with 9 bases left between them. The CDR3 loop spans 15 amino acids. From germline, CDR1 is ENHRY and CDR2 SYGVKD. As DNA, the CDR3 is TGTGCCATCAGTGATCCTAGCTACTCCTACAATGAGCAGTTCTTC. Its translation is CAISDPSYSYNEQFF.

V gene TRBV4-2 combines with J gene TRBJ1-2, with no clear D. The V gene lost 0 bases and the J gene lost 2 bases, with 10 bases spanning the gap. This CDR3 comprises 15 residues. CDR1 is LGHNA and CDR2 is YNFKEQ in the germline V gene. DNA of the CDR3: TGTGCCAGCAGCCAAGAGGTATCCAGGAACTATGGCTACACCTTC. This gives the protein CASSQEVSRNYGYTF.